The clone carrying this T cell receptor beta chain has a handful of counts. What it recognizes is unknown. These data belong to a study of cytomegalovirus exposure and HLA in healthy donors. Study-wide results and caveats: Published work reported that the classifier diagnosed cytomegalovirus status with high specificity and sensitivity.

PCR employed 60 Vbeta and 13 Jbeta primers. The protocol was immunoSEQ multiplex PCR, while the TCRdb copy is restricted to in-frame clones and leaves out a portion. The sample yields approximately 220,000 clones, 60% to 80% seen once. The source material was PBMCs. The receptor's source is a man between 18 and 35 years old in good health and CMV-seronegative.

The CDR3 sequence is CASSKSTRYRDFNYGYTF. DNA of the CDR3: TGTGCCAGCAGCAAAAGTACTAGGTACAGGGATTTTAACTATGGCTACACCTTC. This chain joins TRBV21-1 and TRBJ1-2; the table gives TRBD1 as D, unverified against the DNA. TRBV21-1 is a pseudogene. The CDR3 contains 18 residues.